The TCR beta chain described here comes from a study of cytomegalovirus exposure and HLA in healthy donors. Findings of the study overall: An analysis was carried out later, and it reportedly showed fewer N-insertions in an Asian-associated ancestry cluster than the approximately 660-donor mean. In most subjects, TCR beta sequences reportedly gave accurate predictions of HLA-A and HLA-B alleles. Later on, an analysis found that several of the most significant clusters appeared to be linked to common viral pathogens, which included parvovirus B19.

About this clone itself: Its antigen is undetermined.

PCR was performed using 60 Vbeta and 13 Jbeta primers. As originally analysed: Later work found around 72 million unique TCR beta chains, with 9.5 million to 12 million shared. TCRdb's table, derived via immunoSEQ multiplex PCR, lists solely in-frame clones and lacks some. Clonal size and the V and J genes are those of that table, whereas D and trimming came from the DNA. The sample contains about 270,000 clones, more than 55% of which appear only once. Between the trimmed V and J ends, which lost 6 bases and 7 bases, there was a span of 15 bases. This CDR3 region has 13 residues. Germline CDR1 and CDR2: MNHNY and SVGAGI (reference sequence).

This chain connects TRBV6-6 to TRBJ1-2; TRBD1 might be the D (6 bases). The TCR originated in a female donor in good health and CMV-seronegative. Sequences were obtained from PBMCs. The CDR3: CASRSPGDRGYTF. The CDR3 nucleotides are TGTGCCAGCAGGTCTCCAGGGGATCGTGGCTACACCTTC.